These 14 T cell receptor beta chains were all obtained from the same sample, sequenced in a study of T cells in Graves' hyperthyroidism and ophthalmopathy. TCR beta CDR3 regions were amplified from RNA. The primer set for the first-round RT-PCR of the TCR CDR3 was HTBI. TCRdb analysed the multiplex PCR reads with MiXCR anew, one entry per CDR3 protein. The sample has 600,000 to 650,000 distinct CDR3 sequences, around 15% seen once. Input material: blood. The receptors originated from a woman aged 25 to 45 with Graves' hyperthyroidism.

The genes are TRBV6-1 and TRBJ2-2, with D unclear. With 9 bases removed from V and 1 base from J, the gap between germline ends came to 9 bases. This CDR3 is built from 13 residues. The V gene's germline CDR1 is MNHNS and CDR2 SASEGT. CDR3 sequence: CASDSLNTGELFF. The DNA of the CDR3 is TGTGCCAGTGACTCATTGAACACCGGGGAGCTGTTTTTT.

Many counts were recorded for this clonotype. This chain links TRBV28 with TRBJ2-7; the D gene could be TRBD1 or TRBD2 (5 bases each). Trimming took 2 bases from V and 3 from J, leaving 11 bases between them. Germline V gene lookup returns CDR1 MDHEN and CDR2 SYDVKM. There are 14 residues in the CDR3. The CDR3 loop is CASSLGDGFYEQYF. In DNA, the CDR3 is TGTGCCAGCAGTTTAGGGGACGGCTTCTACGAGCAGTACTTC.

The V gene is TRBV18, the J gene TRBJ2-3; D gene ambiguous. Trimming removed 0 bases at V and 0 bases at J, with 7 bases between. This CDR3 spans 15 amino acids. Germline-derived CDR1 and CDR2 are KGHSH and LQKENI. CDR3 nucleotides: TGTGCCAGCTCACCACCTAGCCCTAGCACAGATACGCAGTATTTT. Translation gives CASSPPSPSTDTQYF.

This clonotype was observed at least ten times. This chain uses TRBV9 with TRBJ2-3; no reliable D call. The germline gives CDR1 SGDLS, CDR2 YYNGEE. With 0 bases removed from V and 0 bases from J, the gap between germline ends came to 5 bases. This CDR3 has 14 amino acids. The CDR3 loop is CASSVVGSTDTQYF. CDR3 DNA sequence: TGTGCCAGCAGCGTAGTCGGCAGCACAGATACGCAGTATTTT.

This clonotype appeared many times. The chain has TRBV27 and TRBJ2-5; D perhaps matches TRBD2 (6 bases). The CDR3 is 13 amino acids. Trimming removed 7 bases from V and 2 bases from J, with 11 bases in between. The germline V gene has CDR1 MNHEY and CDR2 SMNVEV (reference sequence). The CDR3 DNA reads as TGTGCCAGCACGCCTCGGGGGCAAGAGACCCAGTACTTC. Protein product: CASTPRGQETQYF.

The table lists this clonotype with a few counts. The J gene is TRBJ1-4, the V gene TRBV13, with 9 positions matching TRBD1. The CDR3 has 15 amino acids. V gave up 5 bases and J gave up 4 bases; unmatched junction bases: 5. CDR1 is PRHDT, CDR2 FYEKMQ, per germline (reference sequence). The CDR3 nucleotides read TGTGCCAGCAGCACCTACAGGGGGCTTAATGAAAAACTGTTTTTT. Its protein is CASSTYRGLNEKLFF. Filled out from reference TRBV13 and TRBJ1-4, the complete variable domain reads AAGVIQSPRHLIKEKRETATLKCYPIPRHDTVYWYQQGPGQDPQFLISFYEKMQSDKGSIPDRFSAQQFSDYHSELNMSSLELGDSALYFCASSTYRGLNEKLFFGSGTQLSVL.

This clonotype turned up a few times. The chain recombines TRBV29-1 with TRBJ2-7, with 9 nucleotides matching TRBD2. This CDR3 has 15 amino acids. With V trimmed by 7 bases and J by 2 bases, 12 bases remained unmatched. Germline V gene sequence: CDR1 SQVTM, CDR2 ANQGSEA. As DNA, the CDR3 is TGCAGCGCGACCCCAGGGACTAGCAGCGCCTACGAGCAGTACTTC. Its protein product is CSATPGTSSAYEQYF.

In its sample, this clonotype was seen many times. The chain couples TRBV12-3 or TRBV12-4 to TRBJ1-2, with 8 bases lining up with TRBD1. Trimming took 10 bases from V and 10 from J; bases not matched to a gene: 5. There are 10 residues in the CDR3. CDR3 amino acids: CATWTGFYTF. The CDR3 nucleotides are TGTGCCACCTGGACAGGGTTCTACACCTTC.

This rearrangement joins TRBV5-6 to TRBJ2-7; 7 nucleotides match TRBD2. Germline V gene lookup returns CDR1 SGHDT and CDR2 YYEEEE. This CDR3 is 13 amino acids long. V shed 4 bases and J 7 bases; nucleotides not matched to a gene: 8. Here the CDR3 reads CASSPAPGGEQYF. CDR3 coding DNA: TGTGCCAGCAGCCCGGCTCCGGGGGGAGAGCAGTACTTC.

Only a few counts were recorded for this clonotype. The V and J genes are TRBV12-3 or TRBV12-4 and TRBJ2-5; the D gene is possibly TRBD2 (5 bases). V lost 7 bases and J 5 bases, leaving 14 bases between the germline ends. This CDR3 contains 13 residues. CDR3 sequence: CASTPALDETQYF. CDR3 DNA: TGTGCCAGCACCCCTGCACTAGATGAGACCCAGTACTTC.

The sample holds many counts of this clonotype. The chain has TRBV12-3 or TRBV12-4 and TRBJ1-5; D is perhaps TRBD1 (6 bases). V lost 5 bases, J lost 0 bases, and 11 bases lay in between. The CDR3 length is 15 residues. The CDR3 DNA reads as TGTGCCAGCAGTCACTGGACAGTTAGCAATCAGCCCCAGCATTTT. Protein: CASSHWTVSNQPQHF.

This clonotype was seen a handful of times. The chain is built from TRBV28 and TRBJ2-1; TRBD2 agrees at 7 bases. From germline, CDR1 is MDHEN and CDR2 SYDVKM. This CDR3 spans 14 amino acids. V shed 3 bases, J shed 6 bases, and the junction held 5 bases outside the gene matches. CDR3 in DNA: TGTGCCAGCAGTTTTGCGGGAGCCTTCAATGAGCAGTTCTTC. Translating it yields CASSFAGAFNEQFF.

This clonotype was observed a handful of times. The chain couples TRBV6-8 to TRBJ1-5; D may be TRBD1 (5 bases). Germline CDR1 reads MNHGY; CDR2 reads SAAAGT. The CDR3 runs to 18 residues. Trimming took 1 base from V and 0 from J, leaving 16 bases between them. DNA for the CDR3: TGTGCCAGCAGTTACTTGACAGAAAATGGTTATAGCAATCAGCCCCAGCATTTT. It translates to CASSYLTENGYSNQPQHF.

The chain carries TRBV12-3 or TRBV12-4 and TRBJ1-1; tentatively, D is TRBD1 (6 bases). V was cut by 6 bases and J by 5 bases, with 19 bases left in between. The CDR3 has 15 residues. The CDR3 nucleotides read TGTGCCAGCAGGCTATTCACAGGGAGTGGGACTGAAGCTTTCTTT. Amino acid sequence: CASRLFTGSGTEAFF.